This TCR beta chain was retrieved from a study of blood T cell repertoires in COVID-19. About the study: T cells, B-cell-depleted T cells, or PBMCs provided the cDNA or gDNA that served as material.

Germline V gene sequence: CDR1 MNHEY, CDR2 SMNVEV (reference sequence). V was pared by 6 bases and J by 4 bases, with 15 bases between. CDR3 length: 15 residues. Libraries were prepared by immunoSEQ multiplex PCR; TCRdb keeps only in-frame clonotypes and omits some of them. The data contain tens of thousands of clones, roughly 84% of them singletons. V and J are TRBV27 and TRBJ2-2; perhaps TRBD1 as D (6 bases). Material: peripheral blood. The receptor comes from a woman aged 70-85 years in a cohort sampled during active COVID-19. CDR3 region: CASRTHRAGTGELFF. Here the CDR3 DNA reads TGTGCCAGCAGGACTCACAGGGCCGGCACCGGGGAGCTGTTTTTT.